This T cell receptor beta chain is drawn from a study of post-analysis software for immune sequencing data. Overall study: There were relapsing-remitting, secondary progressive and progressive-relapsing multiple sclerosis among the disease courses included. Study outcomes and limitations: Clustering by F measure revealed strong co-clustering among samples prepared together in one batch. Patients showed TRBV5-6, TRBV5-1 and TRBV20-1 among roughly 5 TRBV segments more frequent than in controls.

CDR1 and CDR2 (germline): SGHVS, FQNEAQ. V was pared by 4 bases and J by 2 bases, with 10 bases of the junction left unmatched. This CDR3 comprises 18 residues. Prepared TCR beta cDNA libraries contained unique molecular identifiers. From the PCR reads, TCRdb called clonotypes with MiXCR, one entry per CDR3 protein. The profile shows 820,000 or so distinct CDR3 sequences, about 57% of them singletons. This clonotype was found a few times. Its antigen is unidentified. This TCR was sampled from a girl aged 10 to 17 with multiple sclerosis. The sample taken for sequencing was blood. This chain joins TRBV7-8 and TRBJ2-3; TRBD2 aligns across 12 bases. The CDR3 DNA is TGTGCCAGCAGCTGGGCCGGGACTAGCGGGTTCCCCACAGATACGCAGTATTTT. Its protein product is CASSWAGTSGFPTDTQYF.